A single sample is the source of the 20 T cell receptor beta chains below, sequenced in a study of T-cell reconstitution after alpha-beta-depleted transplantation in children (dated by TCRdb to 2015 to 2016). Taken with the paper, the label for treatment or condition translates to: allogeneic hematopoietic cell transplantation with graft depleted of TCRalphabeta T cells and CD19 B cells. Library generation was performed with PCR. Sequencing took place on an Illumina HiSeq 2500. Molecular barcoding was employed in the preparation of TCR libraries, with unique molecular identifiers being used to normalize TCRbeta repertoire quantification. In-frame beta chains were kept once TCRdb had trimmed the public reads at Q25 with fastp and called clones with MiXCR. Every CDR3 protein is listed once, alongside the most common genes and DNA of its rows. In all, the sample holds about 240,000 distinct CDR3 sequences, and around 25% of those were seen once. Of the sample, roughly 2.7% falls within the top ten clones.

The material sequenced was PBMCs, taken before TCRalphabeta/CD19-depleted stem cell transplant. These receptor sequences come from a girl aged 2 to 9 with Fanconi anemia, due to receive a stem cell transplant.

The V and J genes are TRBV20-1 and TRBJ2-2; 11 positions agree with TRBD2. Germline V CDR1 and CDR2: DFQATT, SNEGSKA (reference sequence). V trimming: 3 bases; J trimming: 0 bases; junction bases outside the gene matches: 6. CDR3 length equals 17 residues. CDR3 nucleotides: TGCAGTGCTAGGGGGACTAGCGGTAGGACGAACACCGGGGAGCTGTTTTTT. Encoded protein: CSARGTSGRTNTGELFF.

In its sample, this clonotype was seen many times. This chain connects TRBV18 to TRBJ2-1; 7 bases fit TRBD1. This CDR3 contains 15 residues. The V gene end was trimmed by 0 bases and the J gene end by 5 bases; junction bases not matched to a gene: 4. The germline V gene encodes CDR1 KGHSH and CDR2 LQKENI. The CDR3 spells CASSPPDRPNNEQFF. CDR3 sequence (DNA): TGTGCCAGCTCACCACCGGACAGGCCCAACAATGAGCAGTTCTTC.

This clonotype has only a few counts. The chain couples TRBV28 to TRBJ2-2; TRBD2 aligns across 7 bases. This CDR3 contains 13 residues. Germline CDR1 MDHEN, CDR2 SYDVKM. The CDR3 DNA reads TGTGCATCCCTAGCGGCGAACACCGGGGAGCTGTTTTTT. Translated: CASLAANTGELFF.

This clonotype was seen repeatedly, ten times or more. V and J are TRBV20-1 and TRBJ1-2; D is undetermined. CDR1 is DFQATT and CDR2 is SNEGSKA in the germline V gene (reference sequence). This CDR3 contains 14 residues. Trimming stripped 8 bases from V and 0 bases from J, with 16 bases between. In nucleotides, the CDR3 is TGCAGTCCCTACCCGGACGGGACTAACTATGGCTACACCTTC. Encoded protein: CSPYPDGTNYGYTF.

For the CDR3, the DNA is TGCAGTGCTAGAGACTTAGGACAGTCGGCCTACGAGCAGTACTTC. This translates into CSARDLGQSAYEQYF. The chain combines TRBV20-1 with TRBJ2-7; D is possibly TRBD1 (6 bases). The CDR3 is 15 residues long. The V gene's germline CDR1 is DFQATT and CDR2 SNEGSKA (reference sequence). The V gene lost 0 bases and the J gene lost 2 bases, with 14 bases spanning the gap.

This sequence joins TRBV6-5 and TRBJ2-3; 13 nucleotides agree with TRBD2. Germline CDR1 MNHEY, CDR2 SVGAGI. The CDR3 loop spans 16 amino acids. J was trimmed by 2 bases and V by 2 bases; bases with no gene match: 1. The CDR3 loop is CASSYGTSGATDTQYF. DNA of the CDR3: TGTGCCAGCAGTTACGGGACTAGCGGGGCCACAGATACGCAGTATTTT.

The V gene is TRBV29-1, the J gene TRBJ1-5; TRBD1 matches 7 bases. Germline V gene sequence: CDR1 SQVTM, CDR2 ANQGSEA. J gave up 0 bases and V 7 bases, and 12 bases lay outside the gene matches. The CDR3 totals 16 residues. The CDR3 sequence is CSAGITGVYSNQPQHF. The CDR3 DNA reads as TGCAGCGCCGGTATAACAGGGGTCTATAGCAATCAGCCCCAGCATTTT.

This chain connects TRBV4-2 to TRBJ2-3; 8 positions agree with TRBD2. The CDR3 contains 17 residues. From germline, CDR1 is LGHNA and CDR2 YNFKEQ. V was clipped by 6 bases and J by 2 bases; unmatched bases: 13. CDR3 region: CASRLTGRDTFTDTQYF. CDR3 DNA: TGTGCCAGCAGACTTACCGGGAGGGATACCTTCACAGATACGCAGTATTTT.

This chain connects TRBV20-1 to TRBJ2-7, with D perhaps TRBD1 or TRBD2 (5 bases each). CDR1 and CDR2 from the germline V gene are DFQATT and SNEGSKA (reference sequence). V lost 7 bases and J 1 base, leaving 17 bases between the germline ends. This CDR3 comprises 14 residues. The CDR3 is CSVPSRGVSYEQYF. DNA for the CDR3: TGCAGTGTGCCTTCAAGAGGGGTGTCCTACGAGCAGTACTTC.

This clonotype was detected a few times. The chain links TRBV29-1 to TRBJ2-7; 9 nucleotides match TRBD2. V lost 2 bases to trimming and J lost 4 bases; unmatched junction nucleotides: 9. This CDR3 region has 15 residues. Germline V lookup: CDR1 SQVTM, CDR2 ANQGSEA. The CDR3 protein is CSVEYSGRSHYEQYF. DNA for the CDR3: TGCAGCGTTGAATATAGCGGGAGATCCCATTACGAGCAGTACTTC.

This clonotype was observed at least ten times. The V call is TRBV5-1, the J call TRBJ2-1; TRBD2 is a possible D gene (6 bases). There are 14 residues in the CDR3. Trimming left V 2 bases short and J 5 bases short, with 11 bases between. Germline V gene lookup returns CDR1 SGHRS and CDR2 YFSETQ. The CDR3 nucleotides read TGCGCCAGCAGCTTTGGAGGGATCAACAATGAGCAGTTCTTC. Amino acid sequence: CASSFGGINNEQFF.

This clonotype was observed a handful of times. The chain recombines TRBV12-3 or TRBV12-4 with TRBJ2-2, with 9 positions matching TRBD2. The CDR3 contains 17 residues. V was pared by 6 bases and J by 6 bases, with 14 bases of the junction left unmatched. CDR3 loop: CASSKIVAGVPSGELFF. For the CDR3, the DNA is TGTGCCAGCAGCAAGATAGTAGCGGGAGTCCCTTCCGGGGAGCTGTTTTTT.

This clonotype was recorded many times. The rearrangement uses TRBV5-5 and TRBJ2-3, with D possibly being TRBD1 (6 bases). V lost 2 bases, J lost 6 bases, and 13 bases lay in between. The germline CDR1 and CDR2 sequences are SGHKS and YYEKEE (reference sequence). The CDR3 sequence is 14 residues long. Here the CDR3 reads CASSFLGTGDTQYF. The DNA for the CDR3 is TGTGCCAGCAGCTTTTTGGGAACAGGGGATACGCAGTATTTT. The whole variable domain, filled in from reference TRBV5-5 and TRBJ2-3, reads DAGVTQSPTHLIKTRGQQVTLRCSPISGHKSVSWYQQVLGQGPQFIFQYYEKEERGRGNFPDRFSARQFPNYSSELNVNALLLGDSALYLCASSFLGTGDTQYFGPGTRLTVL.

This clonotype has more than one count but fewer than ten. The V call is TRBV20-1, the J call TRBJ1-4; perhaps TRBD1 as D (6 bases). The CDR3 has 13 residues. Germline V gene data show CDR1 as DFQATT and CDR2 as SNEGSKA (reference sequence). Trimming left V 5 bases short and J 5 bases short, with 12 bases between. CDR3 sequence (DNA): TGCAGTGCTCTACAGGGTGGAAATGAAAAACTGTTTTTT. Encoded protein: CSALQGGNEKLFF.

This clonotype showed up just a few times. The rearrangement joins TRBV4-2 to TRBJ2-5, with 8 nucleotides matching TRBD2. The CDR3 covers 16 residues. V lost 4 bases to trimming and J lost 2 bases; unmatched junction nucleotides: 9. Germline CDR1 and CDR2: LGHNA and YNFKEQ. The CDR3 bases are TGTGCCAGCAGCCGACAAGCGGGAGAGGGACAAGAGACCCAGTACTTC. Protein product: CASSRQAGEGQETQYF.

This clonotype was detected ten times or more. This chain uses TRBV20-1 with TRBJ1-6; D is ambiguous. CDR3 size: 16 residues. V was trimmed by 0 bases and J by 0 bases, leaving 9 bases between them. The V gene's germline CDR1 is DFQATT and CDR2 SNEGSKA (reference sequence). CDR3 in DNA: TGCAGTGCTAGAGATCCCCTAAGCTCCTATAATTCACCCCTCCACTTT. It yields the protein CSARDPLSSYNSPLHF.

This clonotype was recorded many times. In DNA, the CDR3 is TGTGCCAGCAGTCTTGGTGCGGGGACAGTAGCCTACAATGAGCAGTTCTTC. Translation: CASSLGAGTVAYNEQFF. The chain couples TRBV28 to TRBJ2-1; D perhaps matches TRBD1 (7 bases). CDR1 is MDHEN, CDR2 SYDVKM, per germline. The CDR3 consists of 17 residues. Trimming removed 5 bases from V and 2 bases from J, with 19 bases in between.

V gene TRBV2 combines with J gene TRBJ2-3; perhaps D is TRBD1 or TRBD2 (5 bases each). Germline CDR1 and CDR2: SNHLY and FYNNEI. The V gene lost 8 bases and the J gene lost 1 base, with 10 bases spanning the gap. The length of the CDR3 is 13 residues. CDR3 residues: CASSWDGTDTQYF. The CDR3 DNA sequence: TGTGCCAGCTCCTGGGACGGCACAGATACGCAGTATTTT.

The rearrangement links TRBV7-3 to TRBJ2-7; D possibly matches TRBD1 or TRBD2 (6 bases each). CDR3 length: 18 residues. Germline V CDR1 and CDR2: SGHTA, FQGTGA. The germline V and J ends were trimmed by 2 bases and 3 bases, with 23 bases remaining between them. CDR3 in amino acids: CASSLQLAGHDDFYEQYF. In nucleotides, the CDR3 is TGTGCCAGCAGCTTACAACTGGCGGGACACGACGACTTCTACGAGCAGTACTTC.

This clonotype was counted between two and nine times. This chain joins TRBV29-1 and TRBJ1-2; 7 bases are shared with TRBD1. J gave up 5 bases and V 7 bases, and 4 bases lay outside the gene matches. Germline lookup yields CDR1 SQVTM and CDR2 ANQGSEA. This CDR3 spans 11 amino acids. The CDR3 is CSGWDSYGYTF. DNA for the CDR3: TGCAGCGGATGGGACAGTTATGGCTACACCTTC.